Below, 21 T cell receptor beta chains from the same sample are listed, as sequenced in a study of shared clonotypes between healthy human individuals. Measured with immunoSEQ multiplex PCR; TCRdb has only the in-frame clones, and not every one. The sample records 1.5 million to 2.5 million clones, about 95% being singletons. As defined, naive CD8 cells were CD45RO-negative and positively selected for CCR7, with terminally differentiated effector memory CD45RA+ cells excluded. Sample: naive CD8+ T cells sorted from blood. Source of these receptors: a man between 18 and 35 years old in good health.

The chain uses TRBV11-1 and TRBJ2-5; TRBD2 aligns across 7 bases. The germline V gene encodes CDR1 SGHAT and CDR2 FQDESV (reference sequence). CDR3 length equals 15 residues. The V gene end was trimmed by 5 bases and the J gene end by 0 bases; junction bases not matched to a gene: 6. The CDR3 DNA sequence: TGTGCCAGCAGCCCCCAGCTAGCGGACCAAGAGACCCAGTACTTC. This codes for CASSPQLADQETQYF.

The table lists this clone with a count of one. The chain uses TRBV6-5 and TRBJ2-5; TRBD2 agrees at 7 bases. Per the germline V gene, CDR1 is MNHEY and CDR2 is SVGAGI. This CDR3 contains 16 residues. V was pared by 0 bases and J by 5 bases, with 9 bases of the junction left unmatched. The CDR3 protein is CASSYSTLREWETQYF. In DNA form, the CDR3 reads TGTGCCAGCAGTTACTCGACTTTGCGGGAGTGGGAGACCCAGTACTTC.

This clone was seen just once. This chain links TRBV7-6 with TRBJ2-5; D is possibly TRBD2 (5 bases). Trimming removed 1 base at V and 5 bases at J, with 14 bases between. The CDR3 sequence is 15 residues long. Germline V gene data show CDR1 as SGHVS and CDR2 as FNYEAQ. The CDR3 is CASSLGPIGGETQYF. The CDR3 DNA follows: TGTGCCAGCAGCTTAGGCCCCATTGGCGGGGAGACCCAGTACTTC. Combining the CDR3 with reference TRBV7-6 and TRBJ2-5 gives the whole variable domain GAGVSQSPRYKVTKRGQDVALRCDPISGHVSLYWYRQALGQGPEFLTYFNYEAQQDKSGLPNDRFSAERPEGSISTLTIQRTEQRDSAMYRCASSLGPIGGETQYFGPGTRLLVL.

The rearrangement joins TRBV29-1 to TRBJ2-7, with D possibly matching TRBD1 (6 bases). Trimming cost V 4 bases and J 4 bases, with 20 bases left between them. CDR3 length: 15 amino acids. Germline loops: CDR1 SQVTM, CDR2 ANQGSEA. DNA of the CDR3: TGCAGCGTTGTTCGTGGGGACATTGGAATATACGAGCAGTACTTC. Translated, it gives CSVVRGDIGIYEQYF.

This clone was picked up a small number of times. The chain uses TRBV7-9 and TRBJ2-7; a possible D gene is TRBD1 (6 bases). V was trimmed by 3 bases and J by 2 bases, leaving 8 bases between them. From germline, CDR1 is SEHNR and CDR2 FQNEAQ (reference sequence). This CDR3 is 13 amino acids long. CDR3 bases: TGTGCCAGCAGCTTTCAGGGGACCTACGAGCAGTACTTC. The encoded protein is CASSFQGTYEQYF.

This clone was picked up one time. The chain has TRBV5-1 and TRBJ2-1; 11 bases are shared with TRBD2. This CDR3 is 16 amino acids long. V lost 4 bases to trimming and J lost 1 base; unmatched junction nucleotides: 4. Germline V gene data show CDR1 as SGHRS and CDR2 as YFSETQ. CDR3: CASSMGTSGSYNEQFF. CDR3 nucleotides: TGCGCCAGCAGCATGGGGACTAGCGGATCCTACAATGAGCAGTTCTTC. The full variable domain, in which reference TRBV5-1 and TRBJ2-1 provide the parts outside the CDR3, is KAGVTQTPRYLIKTRGQQVTLSCSPISGHRSVSWYQQTPGQGLQFLFEYFSETQRNKGNFPGRFSGRQFSNSRSEMNVSTLELGDSALYLCASSMGTSGSYNEQFFGPGTRLTVL.

The chain is built from TRBV16 and TRBJ2-7; D unclear. Trimming pared 4 bases from V and 3 bases from J, leaving 10 bases between. Germline assignment: CDR1 KGHSY and CDR2 FQNENV. The CDR3 spans 13 residues. This chain's CDR3 is CASSLSESYEQYF. The DNA for the CDR3 is TGTGCCAGCAGCCTGTCCGAAAGCTACGAGCAGTACTTC.

The chain links TRBV5-1 to TRBJ2-1; 7 bases are a match to TRBD2. After removal of 0 bases from V and 1 base from J, the junction contained 4 bases not matched to a gene. Germline V CDR1 and CDR2: SGHRS, YFSETQ. The CDR3 contains 16 residues. Here the CDR3 DNA reads TGCGCCAGCAGCTTGGATTGGGGAGGGTCCTACAATGAGCAGTTCTTC. Translated, it gives CASSLDWGGSYNEQFF.

The V call is TRBV5-1, the J call TRBJ2-1; possibly TRBD1 for D (6 bases). CDR3 length: 18 residues. V lost 5 bases and J lost 7, with 28 bases in between. Germline values: CDR1 SGHRS, CDR2 YFSETQ. The DNA for the CDR3 is TGCGCCAGCAGTTGGCTCACTGCACAGGGCGAACAAGGGAATGAGCAGTTCTTC. This codes for CASSWLTAQGEQGNEQFF.

The chain carries TRBV4-1 and TRBJ1-4; D remains ambiguous. The CDR3 is 15 amino acids. Trimming stripped 1 base from V and 1 base from J, with 7 bases between. Germline V CDR1 and CDR2: MGHRA, YSYEKL. The CDR3 DNA follows: TGCGCCAGCAGCCAAGCCCCCGTAACTAATGAAAAACTGTTTTTT. Translation gives CASSQAPVTNEKLFF.

The gene calls are TRBV7-8 and TRBJ1-2; TRBD1 agrees at 7 bases. There are 16 residues in the CDR3. V was clipped by 0 bases and J by 4 bases; unmatched bases: 8. The germline V gene has CDR1 SGHVS and CDR2 FQNEAQ. CDR3 DNA: TGTGCCAGCAGCTTAGCCACAGGGGACGTAGGCTATGGCTACACCTTC. Protein: CASSLATGDVGYGYTF.

The V and J genes are TRBV27 and TRBJ1-1; weak D call: TRBD1 (5 bases). Germline assignment: CDR1 MNHEY and CDR2 SMNVEV (reference sequence). There are 15 residues in the CDR3. V was shortened by 8 bases and J by 1 base, with 17 bases between the two germline ends. The chain's CDR3 is CASAGSVGPNTEAFF. The CDR3 nucleotides read TGTGCCAGCGCGGGATCGGTGGGACCGAACACTGAAGCTTTCTTT.

This chain joins TRBV9 and TRBJ2-5; 9 nucleotides line up with TRBD2. CDR1 is SGDLS and CDR2 is YYNGEE in the germline V gene. V shed 0 bases, J shed 2 bases, and the junction held 2 bases outside the gene matches. There are 15 residues in the CDR3. The chain's CDR3 is CASSVVAGEQETQYF. CDR3 sequence (DNA): TGTGCCAGCAGCGTAGTAGCGGGAGAGCAAGAGACCCAGTACTTC.

This chain links TRBV5-1 with TRBJ2-7; a weak D match, TRBD1 (6 bases). CDR3 length equals 15 residues. Germline V gene sequence: CDR1 SGHRS, CDR2 YFSETQ. With 3 bases removed from V and 0 bases from J, the gap between germline ends came to 13 bases. CDR3 residues: CASSSLGASSYEQYF. In DNA, the CDR3 is TGCGCCAGCAGCTCCCTGGGGGCTTCCTCCTACGAGCAGTACTTC.

The chain has TRBV4-1 and TRBJ1-6, with 9 bases that match TRBD1. Per the germline V gene, CDR1 is MGHRA and CDR2 is YSYEKL. V trimming: 2 bases; J trimming: 7 bases; junction bases outside the gene matches: 6. CDR3 size: 16 residues. CDR3 sequence: CASSQPGTGRNSPLHF. CDR3 nucleotides: TGCGCCAGCAGCCAACCCGGGACAGGGAGAAATTCACCCCTCCACTTT.

The chain joins TRBV15 to TRBJ2-7; no clear D gene. This CDR3 contains 14 residues. V lost 5 bases and J 3 bases, leaving 14 bases between the germline ends. CDR1 is LNHNV and CDR2 is YYDKDF in the germline V gene (reference sequence). The CDR3 sequence is CATSSGPVGYEQYF. CDR3 bases: TGTGCCACCAGCTCCGGGCCAGTGGGCTACGAGCAGTACTTC.

Of note for this clone: A junction boundary mismatches the germline segment, possibly from a read error. The chain uses TRBV7-7 and TRBJ2-1; D is unresolved. Germline loops: CDR1 SSHAT, CDR2 FNYEAQ (reference sequence). This CDR3 comprises 13 residues. Written as DNA, the CDR3 is TGTGCTAGCAGCTTAGACACCCAAAATGAGCAGTTCTTC. This translates into CASSLDTQNEQFF.

The genes are TRBV11-2 and TRBJ2-5; no definite D call. Germline V CDR1 and CDR2: SGHAT, FQNNGV. The CDR3 has 15 residues. Deletions cut 1 base from V and 5 bases from J, with 14 bases between. CDR3 sequence reads: CASSLGVTTGETQYF. In nucleotides, the CDR3 is TGTGCCAGCAGCTTAGGGGTCACAACTGGGGAGACCCAGTACTTC. Full variable domain (missing parts from reference TRBV11-2 and TRBJ2-5): EAGVAQSPRYKIIEKRQSVAFWCNPISGHATLYWYQQILGQGPKLLIQFQNNGVVDDSQLPKDRFSAERLKGVDSTLKIQPAKLEDSAVYLCASSLGVTTGETQYFGPGTRLLVL.

The rearrangement uses TRBV28 and TRBJ1-1; D call uncertain. Germline V CDR1 and CDR2: MDHEN, SYDVKM. CDR3 size: 18 residues. The V gene lost 3 bases and the J gene lost 1 base, with 21 bases spanning the gap. CDR3 DNA: TGTGCCAGCAGTTTTGTAAATTTTATGGGCCGTCCGAACACTGAAGCTTTCTTT. This encodes CASSFVNFMGRPNTEAFF.

This chain links TRBV7-8 with TRBJ2-5; 14 bases are shared with TRBD2. This CDR3 is built from 21 residues. Per the germline V gene, CDR1 is SGHVS and CDR2 is FQNEAQ. The ends lost 5 bases at V and 4 bases at J; junction bases unmatched: 21. The CDR3 DNA sequence: TGTGCCAGCAGCCCCATGCCCGGGACAGGGCTGGGACTAGCGGGAGTAGAGACCCAGTACTTC. Its protein is CASSPMPGTGLGLAGVETQYF.

The chain is built from TRBV30 and TRBJ1-1; D uncertain. Per the germline V gene, CDR1 is GTSNPN and CDR2 is SVGIG (reference sequence). The CDR3 contains 13 residues. V shed 0 bases and J shed 4 bases, with 9 bases lying between them. CDR3 residues: CAWSVIGATEAFF. The DNA of the CDR3 is TGTGCCTGGAGTGTAATCGGAGCCACTGAAGCTTTCTTT.